Listed below are T cell receptor beta chains from one sample, sequenced in a study of siplizumab effects on memory and regulatory T cells. Repertoires were generated with immunoSEQ multiplex PCR, while TCRdb's copy carries only in-frame clones and drops some. The repertoire holds 75,000 to 100,000 clones, with approximately 93% as singletons. Sequencing was performed on non-Treg CD4+ T cells sorted from blood. Source of these receptors: a human donor in good health. The CDR3 runs from the conserved cysteine through the conserved F or W. The D gene is left open where the match is weak. A row's size may be missing; if present it is once, few, many or a size class.

size: NA
V: TRBV5-8
J: TRBJ2-7
D: TRBD1
DNA: TGTGCCAGCCGGGGACAGTTCTCCTACGAGCAGTACTTC
CDR3: CASRGQFSYEQYF

size: NA
V: TRBV7-9
J: TRBJ2-5
D: NA
DNA: TGTGCCAGCAGCCCCTACCAAGAGACCCAGTACTTC
CDR3: CASSPYQETQYF

size: NA
V: TRBV7-2
J: TRBJ2-3
D: NA
DNA: TGTGCCAGCAGCTCCTTCGGGGATACGCAGTATTTT
CDR3: CASSSFGDTQYF

size: NA
V: TRBV6-5
J: TRBJ2-1
D: NA
DNA: TGTGCCAGCAGTTACGGACCCGCCGCCGAGCAGTTCTTC
CDR3: CASSYGPAAEQFF

size: NA
V: TRBV18
J: TRBJ2-7
D: TRBD2
DNA: TGTGCCAGCTCACCCCCTAGCGGCTACGAGCAGTACTTC
CDR3: CASSPPSGYEQYF

size: NA
V: TRBV7-8
J: TRBJ1-6
D: TRBD1
DNA: TGTGCCAGCAGCTTAGGGGACAGTACATCACCCCTCCACTTT
CDR3: CASSLGDSTSPLHF

size: few
V: TRBV7-2
J: TRBJ2-7
D: TRBD2
DNA: TGTGCCAGCAGCTCAAGTCCTAGCGGGGCGTCCTACGAGCAGTACTTC
CDR3: CASSSSPSGASYEQYF

size: NA
V: TRBV27
J: TRBJ2-1
D: TRBD2
DNA: TGTGCCAGCACTGGACTAGCGGGAGCCAATGAGCAGTTCTTC
CDR3: CASTGLAGANEQFF

size: NA
V: TRBV18
J: TRBJ1-2
D: NA
DNA: TGTGCCAGCTCACCCCCAGGAATGGGCTACACCTTC
CDR3: CASSPPGMGYTF

size: NA
V: TRBV19
J: TRBJ1-5
D: NA
DNA: TGTGCCAGTAGTATCACTTCCGGGCCGGGCGGACCCCAGCATTTT
CDR3: CASSITSGPGGPQHF

size: NA
V: TRBV15
J: TRBJ2-2
D: NA
DNA: TGTGCCACCAGCAGAGACGCGACCCTCACCGGGGAGCTGTTTTTT
CDR3: CATSRDATLTGELFF

size: NA
V: TRBV7-2
J: TRBJ2-2
D: TRBD1
DNA: TGTGCCAGCAGACGGGACAGGGGGCGCGGCGGGGAGCTGTTTTTT
CDR3: CASRRDRGRGGELFF

size: NA
V: TRBV2
J: TRBJ1-3
D: NA
DNA: TGTGCCAGCACCGGAGAAACTGGAAACACCATATATTTT
CDR3: CASTGETGNTIYF

size: NA
V: TRBV7-3
J: TRBJ1-2
D: NA
DNA: TGTGCCAGCAGCTTAAACAGGATAACGAACTATGGCTACACCTTC
CDR3: CASSLNRITNYGYTF

size: NA
V: TRBV28
J: TRBJ1-2
D: NA
DNA: TGTGCCAGCACAGGGATCTATGGCTACACCTTC
CDR3: CASTGIYGYTF

size: NA
V: TRBV21-1
J: TRBJ2-1
D: NA
DNA: TGTGCCAGCAGCAATTCGGTAGTACGTGAGCAGTTCTTC
CDR3: CASSNSVVREQFF

size: NA
V: TRBV14
J: TRBJ1-1
D: NA
DNA: TGTGCCAGCAGCCAAGCCTACACAAACACGCCTATGAACACTGAAGCTTTCTTT
CDR3: CASSQAYTNTPMNTEAFF

size: NA
V: TRBV9
J: TRBJ1-3
D: TRBD1
DNA: TGTGCCAGCAGCGCGAACCGGGACAGGGGCTTATCTGGAAACACCATATATTTT
CDR3: CASSANRDRGLSGNTIYF